This passage covers 2 T cell receptor beta chains from one sample sequenced in a study of Ad26.COV2.S vaccination and SARS-CoV-2 variants. The method was immunoSEQ multiplex PCR; TCRdb's version includes in-frame clones alone and lacks a portion of them. The table records hundreds of thousands of clones, 80% to 90% of them present only once. Treatment specified: 15 to 20 received Ad26.COV2.S at low or high dose, single or two shots; 5 received placebo; per-sample allocation not given. Each sample was drawn 63 days after the first injection (of vaccine or placebo). The specimen comprised peripheral blood, sampled in a trial of Ad26.COV2.S vaccine versus placebo. The receptors come from a person between 18 and 65 years old who received the Ad26.COV2.S COVID-19 vaccine or a placebo.

This rearrangement joins TRBV18 to TRBJ2-4, with TRBD1 as a possible D gene (5 bases). The CDR3 has 14 amino acids. The V end lost 4 bases, the J end lost 8 bases, and 15 bases lay between the germline ends. The germline V gene encodes CDR1 KGHSH and CDR2 LQKENI. The CDR3 spells CASSQTAGQYIQYF. CDR3 DNA: TGTGCCAGCTCACAAACCGCAGGGCAGTACATTCAGTACTTC.

This clone was counted a single time. The V and J genes are TRBV7-2 and TRBJ2-7; D is perhaps TRBD2 (5 bases). Germline V lookup: CDR1 SGHTA, CDR2 FQGNSA. With 3 bases removed from V and 7 bases from J, the gap between germline ends came to 22 bases. CDR3 length: 16 amino acids. CDR3 nucleotides: TGTGCCAGCAGCTTCGGCCGAGCAAGGGAGCCGGGGGAGCAGTACTTC. Translated: CASSFGRAREPGEQYF.